These 8 T cell receptor beta chains share one sample of origin, sequenced in a study of T cells in localized non-small cell lung cancer. Assay used: immunoSEQ multiplex PCR; TCRdb lists only in-frame clones, some missing. This sample has around 130,000 clones, with 80% to 90% found just once. Specimen: peripheral blood, collected before any cancer treatment. The source of these receptors is a female donor aged 60 or older with stage I lung adenocarcinoma.

J is TRBJ1-2 and V is TRBV27, with 9 bases fitting TRBD1. Germline assignment: CDR1 MNHEY and CDR2 SMNVEV (reference sequence). The CDR3 length is 16 residues. V shed 5 bases and J 4 bases; nucleotides not matched to a gene: 11. CDR3 sequence reads: CASSRTRDRVGYGYTF. CDR3 coding DNA: TGTGCCAGCAGTCGTACAAGGGACAGGGTCGGCTATGGCTACACCTTC.

The V and J genes are TRBV28 and TRBJ2-3; D is undetermined. V gave up 3 bases and J gave up 0 bases, with 13 bases separating them. Germline CDR1 reads MDHEN; CDR2 reads SYDVKM. The length of the CDR3 is 16 residues. The CDR3 bases are TGTGCCAGCAGTTTCGTAGTGGAGACTAGCACAGATACGCAGTATTTT. It codes for CASSFVVETSTDTQYF.

The chain links TRBV28 to TRBJ1-1, with D perhaps TRBD1 (6 bases). CDR1 and CDR2 from the germline V gene are MDHEN and SYDVKM. This CDR3 is 13 amino acids long. Trimming removed 6 bases from V and 4 bases from J, with 12 bases in between. The CDR3: CASSTGSITEAFF. CDR3 DNA: TGTGCCAGCAGCACAGGGAGTATCACTGAAGCTTTCTTT.

V gene TRBV11-2 combines with J gene TRBJ2-5, with 12 bases matching TRBD1. J gave up 6 bases and V 0 bases, and 11 bases lay outside the gene matches. The CDR3 loop spans 18 amino acids. Germline values: CDR1 SGHAT, CDR2 FQNNGV. The CDR3 bases are TGTGCCAGCAGCTTAGATCCGCCGGGACAGGGGGCTTCACAGACCCAGTACTTC. Translation: CASSLDPPGQGASQTQYF.

V usage is TRBV11-3 and J usage is TRBJ2-1; 16 bases are a match to TRBD2. This CDR3 has 19 amino acids. Trimming at V came to 0 bases and at J to 9 bases, leaving 11 bases not matched to a gene. CDR1 is SGHNT and CDR2 is YENEEA in the germline V gene. This chain's CDR3 is CASSLESGLAGGPSGEQFF. Written as DNA, the CDR3 is TGTGCCAGCAGCTTAGAGTCGGGACTAGCGGGAGGGCCCTCGGGTGAGCAGTTCTTC.

This sequence joins TRBV2 and TRBJ2-5, with D unclear. The germline V gene encodes CDR1 SNHLY and CDR2 FYNNEI. The V gene lost 8 bases and the J gene lost 4 bases, with 5 bases spanning the gap. The CDR3 is made up of 10 amino acids. CDR3 sequence reads: CASQLETQYF. The DNA of the CDR3 is TGTGCCAGCCAACTAGAGACCCAGTACTTC.

The chain is built from TRBV9 and TRBJ2-6; no firm D call. The germline V gene encodes CDR1 SGDLS and CDR2 YYNGEE. The CDR3 contains 15 residues. The V and J ends lost 6 bases and 0 bases respectively, with 10 bases between them. Here the CDR3 reads CASNTQSSGANVLTF. CDR3 bases: TGTGCCAGCAACACACAGAGCTCTGGGGCCAACGTCCTGACTTTC.

V usage is TRBV5-6 and J usage is TRBJ2-4; D ambiguous. The germline V and J ends were trimmed by 2 bases and 3 bases, with 15 bases remaining between them. This CDR3 spans 16 amino acids. Germline CDR1 and CDR2: SGHDT and YYEEEE. CDR3 DNA sequence: TGTGCCAGCAGCTTTTCGCCCCAGCCGGGCAAAAACATTCAGTACTTC. It yields the protein CASSFSPQPGKNIQYF.